This paragraph covers one T cell receptor (beta chain) sequence. Antigen: not known. Repertoires were generated with immunoSEQ multiplex PCR, while TCRdb's copy carries only in-frame clones and drops some. The repertoire holds around 20,000 clones, with approximately 82% as singletons. This specimen belongs to a study of T cells after posttransplantation cyclophosphamide. The study's findings and limits: Donor CD8+ memory clones often dominated recipient blood repertoires at later times. Tissue-infiltrating T cells from skin or gut overlapped little with blood T cells. After PTCy, TRB diversity resembled that of CNI/methotrexate controls.

Trimming removed 6 bases at V and 0 bases at J, with 14 bases between. The CDR3 extends over 15 amino acids. CDR1 ENHRY and CDR2 SYGVKD come from the germline V gene. Sequenced sample: memory CD4+ T cells sorted from blood. The sequence was collected from a man between 25 and 39 years old in good health and a related stem cell transplant donor. The rearrangement uses TRBV10-3 and TRBJ1-1; D perhaps matches TRBD1 (5 bases). The CDR3 nucleotides are TGTGCCATCAGGGACTACAGGAAAATGAACACTGAAGCTTTCTTT. This sequence encodes CAIRDYRKMNTEAFF.